These 3 T cell receptor beta chains share one sample of origin, sequenced in a study of T cell responses to AZD1222 COVID-19 vaccine. The assay was immunoSEQ multiplex PCR, and TCRdb's table has in-frame clones only and misses some. The sample includes roughly 150,000 clones, 85% to 95% of them seen just once. The sample in question was peripheral blood, obtained on day 0 of AZD1222 vaccination. The receptors were gathered from an adult in good health.

The chain links TRBV4-3 to TRBJ2-3; no definite D call. The CDR3 is 13 residues long. The V end lost 0 bases, the J end lost 9 bases, and 10 bases lay between the germline ends. Germline loops: CDR1 LGHNA, CDR2 YSLEER. The CDR3 loop reads CASSQDPLGTQYF. In nucleotides, the CDR3 is TGCGCCAGCAGCCAAGATCCTTTGGGGACGCAGTATTTT.

The chain joins TRBV7-2 to TRBJ2-2, with D uncertain. The CDR3 length is 13 residues. Germline V gene lookup returns CDR1 SGHTA and CDR2 FQGNSA. Trimming cost V 5 bases and J 7 bases, with 11 bases left between them. The CDR3 loop reads CASSLGRRGELFF. CDR3 sequence (DNA): TGTGCCAGCAGCCTCGGACGACGCGGGGAGCTGTTTTTT.

The gene calls are TRBV11-3 and TRBJ2-3; D might be TRBD1 or TRBD2, each matching 5 bases. There are 15 residues in the CDR3. V lost 0 bases and J 4 bases, leaving 11 bases between the germline ends. The germline gives CDR1 SGHNT, CDR2 YENEEA. CDR3 in DNA: TGTGCCAGCAGCTTAGAGGTGGGGACGGCAGATACGCAGTATTTT. The encoded protein is CASSLEVGTADTQYF. Full variable domain (remainder filled in from reference TRBV11-3 and TRBJ2-3): EAGVVQSPRYKIIEKKQPVAFWCNPISGHNTLYWYLQNLGQGPELLIRYENEEAVDDSQLPKDRFSAERLKGVDSTLKIQPAELGDSAVYLCASSLEVGTADTQYFGPGTRLTVL.